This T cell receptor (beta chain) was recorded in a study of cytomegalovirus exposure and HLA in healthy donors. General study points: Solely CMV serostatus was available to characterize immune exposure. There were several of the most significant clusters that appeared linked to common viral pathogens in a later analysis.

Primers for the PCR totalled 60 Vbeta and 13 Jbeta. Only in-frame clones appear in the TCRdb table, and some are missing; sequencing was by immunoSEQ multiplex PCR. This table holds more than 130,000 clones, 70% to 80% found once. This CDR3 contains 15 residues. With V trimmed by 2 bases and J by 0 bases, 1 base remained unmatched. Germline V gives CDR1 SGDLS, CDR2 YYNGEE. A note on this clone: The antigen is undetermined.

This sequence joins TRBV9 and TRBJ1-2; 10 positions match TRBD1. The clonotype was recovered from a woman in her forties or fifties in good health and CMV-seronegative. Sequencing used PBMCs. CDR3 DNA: TGTGCCAGCAGCGTCGGGACAGGGGCTAACTATGGCTACACCTTC. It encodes CASSVGTGANYGYTF.